This TCR beta chain originates from a study of T cells in localized non-small cell lung cancer. Looked up from germline, CDR1 is SNHLY and CDR2 is FYNNEI. V lost 2 bases, J lost 10 bases, and 12 bases lay in between. This CDR3 spans 13 amino acids. This table comes from immunoSEQ multiplex PCR, and its TCRdb copy is limited to in-frame clones, with some not included. The repertoire holds over 30,000 clones, with approximately 90% as singletons. The chain couples TRBV2 to TRBJ2-1, with TRBD2 as a possible D gene (5 bases). Sample: peripheral blood mononuclear cells, taken before any cancer treatment. This sequence originates from a man aged 40 to 70 with stage III lung adenocarcinoma. CDR3 DNA: TGTGCCAGCAGTGAACTCGGGGTGGGCGAGCAGTTCTTC. It specifies CASSELGVGEQFF.